The source of this T cell receptor beta chain is a study of cytotoxic CD8 clonotypes in ibrutinib-treated CLL. Study details: Among patients, approximately 24 responded partially and 2 completely; roughly 14 then stayed remitted and roughly 12 progressed after median approximately 72 months.

Germline CDR1 reads SGHTA; CDR2 reads FQGNSA. This CDR3 has 11 amino acids. Trimming stripped 6 bases from V and 10 bases from J, with 10 bases between. Sequenced by immunoSEQ multiplex PCR; TCRdb stores in-frame clones only, minus some. The sample records about 300,000 clones, less than 85% being singletons. Cryopreserved PBMCs provided 2 to 2.5 micrograms of genomic DNA for the TCR beta libraries. V gene TRBV7-2 combines with J gene TRBJ2-1; D unresolved. This receptor was taken from a human donor with chronic lymphocytic leukemia. The specimen comprised PBMCs, sampled at disease progression, from a patient treated with ibrutinib. CDR3 sequence (DNA): TGTGCCAGCAGAACCGGACCCGAGCAGTTCTTC. Translation gives CASRTGPEQFF.